This T cell receptor beta chain was captured in a study of a mutant IDH1 vaccine in newly diagnosed glioma. Time point here: baseline, week 1 (first vaccination visit). As to treatment: pre-vaccination baseline after standard-of-care therapy. Patients carried new grade 3 or 4 IDH1-mutant astrocytomas lacking nuclear ATRX. This CDR3 contains 15 residues. From germline, CDR1 is SNHLY and CDR2 FYNNEI. The germline V and J ends were trimmed by 7 bases and 5 bases, with 15 bases remaining between them. Study-wide points: There seemed to be no relation between pseudoprogression and changes in top peripheral T cell clonotypes. Vaccination elicited immune responses in 93.3% of patients.

Data came from immunoSEQ multiplex PCR; TCRdb stores just in-frame clones and leaves some out. Of around 30,000 clones listed, around 83% are singletons. This clone was seen only once. Its antigen is as yet unknown. The chain couples TRBV2 to TRBJ1-6; possible D gene TRBD1, 5 bases. The origin of this receptor is a man aged 50 or older with glioma. Some clones in this sample may be carry-over from other donors' samples. Here the sequenced sample was peripheral blood mononuclear cells (PBMCs), taken from a glioma patient treated with radiotherapy, temozolomide or both. The CDR3 coding sequence is TGTGCCAGCAAAGAAGGGACCTATAATAATTCACCCCTCCACTTT. As protein: CASKEGTYNNSPLHF.